This T cell receptor (beta chain) emerged from a study of blood T cell repertoires in COVID-19 (dated by TCRdb to the early 2020s). For the wider study: Samples from collaborators originated in the United States, Italy and Spain and spanned both the acute and convalescent phases of COVID-19. Sample metadata almost always included a de-identified subject ID, COVID-19 status, age in years and sex. A freely available public database, intended as a resource for researchers studying the immune response to SARS-CoV-2, is where the repertoires were released. Subjects who had been exposed to COVID-19, were actively infected with it, or had recovered from it provided the deeply sampled blood TCRbeta repertoires that made up the dataset. Samples were obtained from the ongoing ImmuneRACE study (first 160 participants) and from 1,254 subjects provided by 6 global collaborators. HLA class I and class II types, where available, came from metadata supplied by the sample provider rather than from assay-based typing. The material from the prospective study consisted of cDNA or gDNA derived from T cells, B-cell-depleted T cells, or PBMCs.

Overall results and qualifications from the work: The amount of clinical and demographic metadata varied by source and participant and was provided uncurated.

TCRbeta CDR3 regions were amplified from genomic DNA by means of the immunoSEQ Assay, a bias-controlled multiplex PCR. Per the source publication's procedure: Nucleated cell counts per sample were estimated from amplification of reference gene primers within the assay. Sequence reads were collapsed and filtered to measure the absolute abundance of every unique TCRbeta CDR3 rearrangement. For each sample, productive Simpson clonality was calculated by taking the square root of Simpson's diversity index across productive rearrangements. In TCRdb, the immuneACCESS table is reduced to in-frame sequences with V and J assigned. These tables do not hold every clone; where another copy was compared, an unresolved V gene accounts for under half, and the others remain unexplained. The D gene and trimming were derived from the DNA, and the V and J assignments and clone size from that table. The sample table records about 210,000 clones; around nine tenths of these occur just once. The leading ten clones occupy 4.8% of the sample.

After removal of 11 bases from V and 1 base from J, the junction retains 15 bases not matched to a gene. From its cysteine to its phenylalanine, the CDR3 spans 16 amino acids. Here the CDR3 DNA is all that survives: 48 bases in frame from base 1. Based on the germline V gene, the CDR1 and CDR2 sequences are WSHSY and SAAADI. About this clone itself: There is no known antigen for this receptor. Per-base qualities were not stored, and no clone one base away is much larger.

Whole blood was collected in K2EDTA tubes by collaborating institutions according to the institutions' own protocols. For TCRbeta analysis, collaborator samples were shipped as frozen whole blood, as isolated PBMCs, or as DNA extracted from either sample type. The sequence derives from a woman in her thirties or forties with acute or convalescent COVID-19. The chain links TRBV10-2 with TRBJ2-5; 8 junctional bases match TRBD2. Sequencing was carried out using peripheral blood. At the DNA level, the sequence is TGCGCCTCTCGAAAGGGAGCGGGGGCTCTCCAAGAGACCCAGTACTTC. Its translation is CASRKGAGALQETQYF.